One T cell receptor (beta chain) is described in this entry. Its antigen is not identified. This sample is drawn from a study of cytomegalovirus exposure and HLA in healthy donors. Whole-study results and caveats: Later work showed greater clonal expansion in HLA-associated TCR beta chains than in equally common others. TCR beta sequences numbering 15,000 to 20,000 were associated with HLA alleles at 0.05 false discovery rate in a later analysis.

PCR used 60 Vbeta primers and 13 Jbeta primers. Libraries were prepared by immunoSEQ multiplex PCR; TCRdb keeps only in-frame clonotypes and omits some of them. The table lists about 190,000 clones, 75% to 85% of them singletons, with around 1.5% in the top ten. The CDR3 spans 16 residues. Germline V gives CDR1 SGHTA, CDR2 FQGNSA. V was pared by 0 bases and J by 6 bases, with 17 bases between. The rearrangement uses TRBV7-2 and TRBJ2-5, with D possibly matching TRBD1 (6 bases). This TCR came from a woman in her fifties or sixties in good health and CMV-seronegative. Sequencing was performed on PBMCs. CDR3 nucleotide sequence: TGTGCCAGCAGCTTAGCGCGTACAGGGAATGGAAAGACCCAGTACTTC. It translates to CASSLARTGNGKTQYF.